One and the same sample provided the 28 T cell receptor beta chains below, sequenced in a study of blood T cell repertoires in COVID-19. Assay: immunoSEQ multiplex PCR; the TCRdb copy retains only in-frame clones and omits some. The sample holds some 150,000 clones; about 86% are singletons and the top ten take roughly 3%. Material: peripheral blood. All receptors derive from a man between 65 and 79 years old with acute or convalescent COVID-19.

This clone was observed once. The chain joins TRBV5-8 to TRBJ2-1; 7 bases fit TRBD1. V lost 2 bases to trimming and J lost 0 bases; unmatched junction nucleotides: 5. The CDR3 spans 16 residues. CDR1 and CDR2 (germline): SGHTS, YDEGEE. The CDR3 DNA sequence: TGTGCCAGCAGCTTCGGACAGGCCCTCTCCTACAATGAGCAGTTCTTC. It is translated as CASSFGQALSYNEQFF.

Note on this clone: At the DNA level, this CDR3 is encoded by other sequences in the same sample as well. The chain carries TRBV18 and TRBJ2-7; TRBD1 is a possible D gene (5 bases). The CDR3 spans 13 residues. Germline loops: CDR1 KGHSH, CDR2 LQKENI. The V gene lost 3 bases and the J gene lost 5 bases, with 11 bases spanning the gap. DNA for the CDR3: TGTGCCAGCTCACCTAGGGCAGGGCACGAGCAGTACTTC. Protein product: CASSPRAGHEQYF.

For this clone: The sample holds other DNA sequences that translate to the same CDR3. The chain couples TRBV19 to TRBJ2-3, with TRBD2 matching over 7 bases. J lost 3 bases, V lost 3 bases, and 3 bases had no gene match. CDR3 size: 14 residues. Germline V CDR1 and CDR2: LNHDA, SQIVND (reference sequence). Here the CDR3 DNA reads TGTGCCAGTAGTATCGGGGGAGGGACAGATACGCAGTATTTT. Translating gives CASSIGGGTDTQYF.

This chain connects TRBV2 to TRBJ1-5, with D perhaps TRBD1 (5 bases). This CDR3 spans 13 amino acids. V was pared by 7 bases and J by 3 bases, with 10 bases between. Germline V CDR1 and CDR2: SNHLY, FYNNEI. The CDR3, as DNA: TGTGCCAGCACCAGGGAACCCAATCAGCCCCAGCATTTT. This encodes CASTREPNQPQHF.

This CDR3 is CASSKRGRPSYEQYF. CDR3 DNA: TGTGCCAGCAGCAAAAGGGGGCGACCCTCCTACGAGCAGTACTTC. V and J are TRBV21-1 and TRBJ2-7; TRBD1 reflects the table's D call only, with no check against the DNA. TRBV21-1 is termed a pseudogene. The CDR3 covers 15 residues.

The genes are TRBV13 and TRBJ2-7; D gene ambiguous. CDR1 and CDR2 (germline): PRHDT, FYEKMQ (reference sequence). The V gene lost 1 base and the J gene lost 2 bases, with 9 bases spanning the gap. The CDR3 is 14 amino acids. As DNA, the CDR3 is TGTGCCAGCAGCTTAGCATCGAGCGCCTACGAGCAGTACTTC. It is translated as CASSLASSAYEQYF.

The CDR3 reads CASSHVREVNQPQHF. CDR3 nucleotide sequence: TGCGCCAGCAGCCATGTGAGGGAAGTCAATCAGCCCCAGCATTTT. V gene TRBV4-1 combines with J gene TRBJ1-5; D is unclear. Trimming stripped 3 bases from V and 3 bases from J, with 12 bases between. There are 15 residues in the CDR3. The germline gives CDR1 MGHRA, CDR2 YSYEKL.

This chain uses TRBV28 with TRBJ2-3, with 13 bases lining up with TRBD2. Trimming removed 4 bases from V and 3 bases from J; junction bases left unmatched: 4. This CDR3 spans 16 amino acids. The germline V gene encodes CDR1 MDHEN and CDR2 SYDVKM. The CDR3 reads CASSWTSGSPTDTQYF. CDR3 coding DNA: TGTGCCAGCAGTTGGACTAGCGGGAGCCCTACAGATACGCAGTATTTT.

The chain couples TRBV6-5 to TRBJ1-5; D is ambiguous. The CDR3 has 14 residues. The germline V and J ends were trimmed by 2 bases and 1 base, with 6 bases remaining between them. Germline lookup yields CDR1 MNHEY and CDR2 SVGAGI. CDR3 DNA sequence: TGTGCCAGCAGTTACAGGAGGAGCAATCAGCCCCAGCATTTT. It yields the protein CASSYRRSNQPQHF.

The V call is TRBV27, the J call TRBJ2-1; 9 bases fit TRBD2. CDR1 is MNHEY, CDR2 SMNVEV, per germline (reference sequence). The CDR3 length is 16 residues. V trimming: 6 bases; J trimming: 0 bases; junction bases outside the gene matches: 6. The CDR3 coding sequence is TGTGCCAGCAGCCGACTAGCGGTCAGCTCCTACAATGAGCAGTTCTTC. Its protein product is CASSRLAVSSYNEQFF.

J is TRBJ2-1 and V is TRBV28; TRBD2 agrees at 13 bases. Germline trimming cut 1 base from V and 8 bases from J; bases unmatched to any gene: 2. Germline CDR1 MDHEN, CDR2 SYDVKM. CDR3 size: 15 residues. The CDR3 DNA sequence: TGTGCCAGCAGTTTATCTGGACTAGCGGGAGATGAGCAGTTCTTC. Protein: CASSLSGLAGDEQFF.

This clone was counted ten times or more. The chain is built from TRBV6-1 and TRBJ2-5; TRBD1 might be the D (5 bases). Deletions cut 3 bases from V and 2 bases from J, with 22 bases between. From germline, CDR1 is MNHNS and CDR2 SASEGT. The CDR3 runs 18 residues. In nucleotides, the CDR3 is TGTGCCAGCAGTGAGTCCGAGACAGCGAGGAAACGTCAAGAGACCCAGTACTTC. Its translation is CASSESETARKRQETQYF.

The chain recombines TRBV7-2 with TRBJ1-5; 7 bases match TRBD1. J lost 6 bases, V lost 0 bases, and 8 bases had no gene match. Germline V lookup: CDR1 SGHTA, CDR2 FQGNSA. This CDR3 has 16 residues. CDR3 in amino acids: CASSLAPTGDSQPQHF. CDR3 sequence (DNA): TGTGCCAGCAGCTTAGCCCCTACTGGGGACAGTCAGCCCCAGCATTTT.

In regard to this clone: An end of the junction differs from the germline gene, which may be a read error. The chain couples TRBV7-9 to TRBJ1-3; possibly TRBD1 for D (6 bases). Germline loops: CDR1 SEHNR, CDR2 FQNEAQ (reference sequence). The length of the CDR3 is 14 residues. The CDR3 protein is CASSATGESRFFHF. CDR3 DNA sequence: TGTGCCAGCAGCGCGACAGGCGAGTCCCGATTTTTCCATTTT.

The chain couples TRBV5-1 to TRBJ1-3; D is unresolved. The V and J ends lost 0 bases and 0 bases respectively, with 7 bases between them. The CDR3 runs to 15 residues. Germline CDR1 reads SGHRS; CDR2 reads YFSETQ. The CDR3 region is CASSLGASSGNTIYF. Written as DNA, the CDR3 is TGCGCCAGCAGCTTGGGGGCGAGCTCTGGAAACACCATATATTTT.

The chain employs TRBV7-2 and TRBJ2-7, with TRBD2 matching 9 bases. The J segment lost 3 bases and the V segment lost 0 bases, leaving 3 bases of the junction unmatched. Germline CDR1 is SGHTA and CDR2 is FQGNSA. CDR3 length: 15 amino acids. The CDR3 DNA reads as TGTGCCAGCAGCTTAGCGGCGGGAGGGCTCTACGAGCAGTACTTC. This sequence encodes CASSLAAGGLYEQYF.

The J gene is TRBJ1-2, the V gene TRBV5-4; TRBD1 matches 11 bases. With V trimmed by 4 bases and J by 8 bases, 4 bases remained unmatched. CDR1 is SGHNT, CDR2 YYREEE, per germline (reference sequence). The CDR3 runs 13 residues. CDR3 amino acids: CASSGQGAGGYTF. The DNA of the CDR3 is TGTGCCAGCAGCGGACAGGGGGCGGGAGGCTACACCTTC.

This CDR3 reads CASRDGRETIYNEQFF. The CDR3 region has the DNA TGTGCCAGCAGGGACGGGCGGGAGACGATTTACAATGAGCAGTTCTTC. The J gene is TRBJ2-1, the V gene TRBV2; 7 bases line up with TRBD2. The CDR3 totals 16 residues. With V trimmed by 6 bases and J by 4 bases, 12 bases remained unmatched. Germline V gene lookup returns CDR1 SNHLY and CDR2 FYNNEI.

The rearrangement uses TRBV4-1 and TRBJ2-1; 14 bases align to TRBD2. Germline-derived CDR1 and CDR2 are MGHRA and YSYEKL. J gave up 5 bases and V 3 bases, and 6 bases lay outside the gene matches. CDR3 length: 17 amino acids. CDR3 coding DNA: TGCGCCAGCAGCCAGAGACTAGCGGGAGGGCCCGACAATGAGCAGTTCTTC. This encodes CASSQRLAGGPDNEQFF.

The chain carries TRBV19 and TRBJ1-5, with TRBD1 matching 9 bases. Per the germline V gene, CDR1 is LNHDA and CDR2 is SQIVND (reference sequence). The junction had 6 bases not matched to a gene; V was cut back by 1 base and J by 2 bases. This CDR3 is built from 17 residues. CDR3 in DNA: TGTGCCAGTAGTATAGTGGCTAGGACAGGGGGCAATCAGCCCCAGCATTTT. Its protein product is CASSIVARTGGNQPQHF.

The chain carries TRBV19 and TRBJ1-2; weak D call: TRBD1 (5 bases). V was clipped by 1 base and J by 2 bases, with 8 bases between them. The CDR3 consists of 14 residues. In germline, CDR1 is LNHDA, CDR2 SQIVND (reference sequence). The CDR3 here is CASSIVTANYGYTF. CDR3 coding DNA: TGTGCCAGTAGTATAGTGACAGCCAACTATGGCTACACCTTC.

This clone has only one observation. The chain has TRBV6-5 and TRBJ1-2; D may be TRBD1 (5 bases). V dropped 6 bases and J dropped 3 bases, with 11 bases sitting between them. The CDR3 covers 13 residues. Germline lookup yields CDR1 MNHEY and CDR2 SVGAGI. CDR3 amino acids: CASRPQVDYGYTF. The DNA for the CDR3 is TGTGCCAGCAGACCACAGGTCGACTATGGCTACACCTTC.

This clone has a single count. This sequence joins TRBV3-1 (or the pseudogene TRBV3-2) and TRBJ1-3; the D gene is possibly TRBD1 (5 bases). Trimming stripped 4 bases from V and 8 bases from J, with 15 bases between. The germline CDR1 and CDR2 sequences are LGHDT and YNNKEL (reference sequence). The CDR3 covers 14 residues. The CDR3 DNA follows: TGTGCCAGCAGCCGGAGGGGACCCGGGGACACCATATATTTT. It is translated as CASSRRGPGDTIYF.

The CDR3 DNA is TGTGCCAGCAGTTTGCGGGACAGGGAAGCAGATACGCAGTATTTT. This gives the protein CASSLRDREADTQYF. V usage is TRBV7-3 and J usage is TRBJ2-3, with 9 bases identical to TRBD1. J gave up 4 bases and V 6 bases, and 8 bases lay outside the gene matches. CDR1 and CDR2 from the germline V gene are SGHTA and FQGTGA. CDR3 length: 15 amino acids.

The chain carries TRBV7-3 and TRBJ2-2; the match to TRBD2 covers 12 bases. The germline V gene encodes CDR1 SGHTA and CDR2 FQGTGA. CDR3 length: 15 amino acids. V trimming: 5 bases; J trimming: 6 bases; junction bases outside the gene matches: 4. DNA for the CDR3: TGTGCCAGCAGCAAAGGACTAGCGGGGTCCGGGGAGCTGTTTTTT. It yields the protein CASSKGLAGSGELFF.

V gene TRBV7-2 combines with J gene TRBJ2-1; the match to TRBD1 covers 8 bases. V shed 1 base and J 13 bases; nucleotides not matched to a gene: 3. Germline V gene data show CDR1 as SGHTA and CDR2 as FQGNSA. This CDR3 comprises 12 residues. The chain's CDR3 is CASSLDAGGQFF. The CDR3 bases are TGTGCCAGCAGCTTAGATGCAGGGGGCCAGTTCTTC.

This chain connects TRBV19 to TRBJ2-3; TRBD2 agrees at 7 bases. The CDR3 has 16 amino acids. The trim removed 4 bases at V and 2 bases at J, leaving 9 bases unmatched. Germline loops: CDR1 LNHDA, CDR2 SQIVND (reference sequence). In DNA form, the CDR3 reads TGTGCCAGTAGTACCCTAGCGGCACCTGCCACAGATACGCAGTATTTT. This translates into CASSTLAAPATDTQYF.

This clone has a handful of counts. This chain joins TRBV28 and TRBJ2-7, with D possibly TRBD2 on 6 matching bases. Deletions cut 6 bases from V and 3 bases from J, with 15 bases between. The CDR3 sequence is 14 residues long. Germline V lookup: CDR1 MDHEN, CDR2 SYDVKM. CDR3 in amino acids: CASRSGGLNYEQYF. DNA of the CDR3: TGTGCCAGCAGGTCCGGCGGACTAAACTACGAGCAGTACTTC.